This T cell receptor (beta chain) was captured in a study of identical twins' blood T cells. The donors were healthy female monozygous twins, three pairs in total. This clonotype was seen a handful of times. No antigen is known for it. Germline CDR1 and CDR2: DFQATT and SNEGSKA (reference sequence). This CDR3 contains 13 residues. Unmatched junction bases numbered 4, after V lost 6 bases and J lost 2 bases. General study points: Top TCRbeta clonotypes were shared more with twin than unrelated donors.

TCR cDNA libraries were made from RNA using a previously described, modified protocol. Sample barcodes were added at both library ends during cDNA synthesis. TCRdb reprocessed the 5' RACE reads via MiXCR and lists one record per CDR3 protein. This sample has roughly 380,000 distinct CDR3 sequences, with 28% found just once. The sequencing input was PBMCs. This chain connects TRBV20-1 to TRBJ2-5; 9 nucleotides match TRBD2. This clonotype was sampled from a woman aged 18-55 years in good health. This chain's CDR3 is CSAPSGAQETQYF. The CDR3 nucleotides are TGCAGTGCGCCTAGCGGGGCTCAAGAGACCCAGTACTTC.